The 26 T cell receptor beta chains listed next were all sequenced from one sample in a study of T cells in Graves' hyperthyroidism and ophthalmopathy. TCR beta CDR3 regions were amplified from RNA transcripts. First-round RT-PCR targeting the TCR CDR3 was performed with the HTBI primer set. From the multiplex PCR reads, TCRdb called clonotypes with MiXCR, one entry per CDR3 protein. The sample includes under 700,000 distinct CDR3 sequences, roughly a sixth of them seen just once. Sample: blood. Receptors were obtained from a woman under 30 with Graves' hyperthyroidism.

This clonotype was picked up a small number of times. Just one base apart from a much larger clone, this may be a read error. The chain has TRBV7-9 and TRBJ2-5, with a possible D match to TRBD1 (6 bases). Germline V gives CDR1 SEHNR, CDR2 FQNEAQ (reference sequence). This CDR3 contains 14 residues. The CDR3 sequence: CASSRLGGQEAQYF. DNA for the CDR3: TGTGCCAGCAGTAGACTTGGGGGCCAAGAGGCCCAGTACTTC.

This clonotype was counted ten times or more. This chain uses TRBV7-8 with TRBJ2-2; the D gene is possibly TRBD1 (5 bases). The V end lost 5 bases, the J end lost 5 bases, and 15 bases lay between the germline ends. CDR1 is SGHVS and CDR2 is FQNEAQ in the germline V gene. The CDR3 has 15 residues. In nucleotides, the CDR3 is TGTGCCAGCAGCGCTTCGACAGTCTCAACCGGGGAGCTGTTTTTT. This codes for CASSASTVSTGELFF.

In its sample, this clonotype was seen a few times. The gene calls are TRBV5-5 and TRBJ2-7; D remains unclear. Germline loops: CDR1 SGHKS, CDR2 YYEKEE (reference sequence). The CDR3 extends over 14 amino acids. Trimming removed 0 bases at V and 0 bases at J, with 7 bases between. In DNA form, the CDR3 reads TGTGCCAGCAGCTTGGGTGACGACTCCTACGAGCAGTACTTC. Its translation is CASSLGDDSYEQYF.

This clonotype was found many times. The chain has TRBV13 and TRBJ2-7; 8 bases are shared with TRBD2. With 4 bases clipped from V and 2 bases from J, the junction kept 10 bases outside the gene matches. Per the germline V gene, CDR1 is PRHDT and CDR2 is FYEKMQ (reference sequence). This CDR3 has 16 amino acids. In nucleotides, the CDR3 is TGTGCCAGCAGCTCCCCTGGCGGGGGGTTCCCCTACGAGCAGTACTTC. Its protein is CASSSPGGGFPYEQYF. Filled out from reference TRBV13 and TRBJ2-7, the complete variable domain reads AAGVIQSPRHLIKEKRETATLKCYPIPRHDTVYWYQQGPGQDPQFLISFYEKMQSDKGSIPDRFSAQQFSDYHSELNMSSLELGDSALYFCASSSPGGGFPYEQYFGPGTRLTVT.

This clonotype was counted only a few times. The chain combines TRBV6-1 with TRBJ2-1; D ambiguous. From germline, CDR1 is MNHNS and CDR2 SASEGT. The CDR3 has 14 residues. Trimming shortened V by 5 bases and J by 3 bases, and 11 bases separated the two germline ends. The chain's CDR3 is CASSREMNYNEQFF. The CDR3 coding sequence is TGTGCCAGCAGTCGAGAGATGAACTACAATGAGCAGTTCTTC.

This chain connects TRBV29-1 to TRBJ1-3; 7 bases fit TRBD1. The CDR3 is made up of 13 amino acids. V dropped 3 bases and J dropped 4; count of bases not matched to a gene: 3. Per the germline V gene, CDR1 is SQVTM and CDR2 is ANQGSEA. The DNA of the CDR3 is TGCAGCGTTGAGACAGGGATAGGAAACACCATATATTTT. Protein sequence: CSVETGIGNTIYF.

This clonotype was seen repeatedly, ten times or more. The V gene is TRBV20-1, the J gene TRBJ2-1; D is possibly TRBD2 (5 bases). The CDR3 is made up of 13 amino acids. The V and J ends lost 3 bases and 2 bases respectively, with 8 bases between them. CDR1 and CDR2 (germline): DFQATT, SNEGSKA (reference sequence). The CDR3 DNA is TGCAGTGCTAGGCCCGGGGCCTACAATGAGCAGTTCTTC. Translation: CSARPGAYNEQFF.

This clonotype showed up many times. This rearrangement joins TRBV3-1 to TRBJ1-2; 12 bases are shared with TRBD1. The length of the CDR3 is 15 residues. From germline, CDR1 is LGHDT and CDR2 YNNKEL (reference sequence). V dropped 2 bases and J dropped 7; count of bases not matched to a gene: 5. CDR3 loop: CASSQTGQGAFGYTF. CDR3 nucleotide sequence: TGTGCCAGCAGCCAAACGGGACAGGGGGCCTTTGGCTACACCTTC.

This clonotype was recorded at least ten times. The CDR3 DNA reads as TGTGCCAGCAGCAACCCAGCGGGAGGGCCGAGAGAGCAGTACTTC. Its protein is CASSNPAGGPREQYF. V usage is TRBV7-9 and J usage is TRBJ2-7; TRBD2 matches 10 bases. The CDR3 extends over 15 amino acids. V trimming: 5 bases; J trimming: 7 bases; junction bases outside the gene matches: 11. Germline CDR1 reads SEHNR; CDR2 reads FQNEAQ (reference sequence).

This clonotype was seen a handful of times. The chain links TRBV7-9 to TRBJ2-1, with 12 bases aligning to TRBD2. The V and J ends lost 5 bases and 0 bases, in that order; junction bases with no gene match: 8. From germline, CDR1 is SEHNR and CDR2 FQNEAQ (reference sequence). The CDR3 is made up of 18 amino acids. As DNA, the CDR3 is TGTGCCAGCAGCAGGACTAGCGGGGAAGGAAGCTCCTACAATGAGCAGTTCTTC. Encoded protein: CASSRTSGEGSSYNEQFF. Drawing the rest from reference TRBV7-9 and TRBJ2-1, the complete variable domain is DTGVSQNPRHKITKRGQNVTFRCDPISEHNRLYWYRQTLGQGPEFLTYFQNEAQLEKSRLLSDRFSAERPKGSFSTLEIQRTEQGDSAMYLCASSRTSGEGSSYNEQFFGPGTRLTVL.

This clonotype was picked up many times. This chain links TRBV10-1 with TRBJ2-7; no firm D call. In germline, CDR1 is WNHNN, CDR2 SYGVQD (reference sequence). V lost 4 bases and J 2 bases, leaving 9 bases between the germline ends. This CDR3 comprises 13 residues. The CDR3 sequence: CASSAVGAYEQYF. The CDR3 DNA is TGCGCCAGCAGTGCGGTGGGCGCCTACGAGCAGTACTTC.

This clonotype appeared a few times. The chain links TRBV12-3 or TRBV12-4 to TRBJ1-1; D gene ambiguous. This CDR3 contains 13 residues. Trimming removed 8 bases from V and 3 bases from J, with 13 bases in between. CDR3 protein: CASVQSLDTEAFF. CDR3 bases: TGTGCCAGCGTCCAATCTTTGGACACTGAAGCTTTCTTT.

The J gene is TRBJ2-7, the V gene TRBV3-1, with unresolved D. The V gene's germline CDR1 is LGHDT and CDR2 YNNKEL (reference sequence). V was pared by 4 bases and J by 9 bases, with 16 bases between. This CDR3 has 13 amino acids. The chain's CDR3 is CASSPGQGRGQYF. CDR3 coding DNA: TGTGCCAGCAGCCCGGGCCAAGGACGTGGGCAGTACTTC.

A word on this clonotype: It may be a read error: a sequence one base away is much more abundant. The V call is TRBV7-3, the J call TRBJ2-2, with 11 bases fitting TRBD1. Unmatched junction bases numbered 2, after V lost 5 bases and J lost 3 bases. CDR1 and CDR2 (germline): SGHTA, FQGTGA. This CDR3 is built from 15 residues. The CDR3 region is CASSRTGGDTGELFF. CDR3 bases: TGTGCCAGCAGCCGGACAGGGGGCGACACCGGGGAGCTGTTTTTT.

This clonotype was recorded many times. The J gene is TRBJ1-5, the V gene TRBV28; weak D call: TRBD1 (5 bases). CDR1 and CDR2 from the germline V gene are MDHEN and SYDVKM. CDR3 length equals 16 residues. V lost 2 bases and J lost 4, with 15 bases in between. CDR3 loop: CASSLTVGVGNQPQHF. Here the CDR3 DNA reads TGTGCCAGCAGTTTAACCGTAGGGGTCGGAAATCAGCCCCAGCATTTT.

In its sample, this clonotype was seen many times. The chain uses TRBV2 and TRBJ2-3; no reliable D call. Trimming took off 7 bases at V and 10 bases at J, with 3 bases between the two ends. The CDR3 contains 8 residues. Germline V gene sequence: CDR1 SNHLY, CDR2 FYNNEI. CDR3 in amino acids: CASTAQYF. Here the CDR3 DNA reads TGTGCCAGCACAGCGCAGTATTTT. Full variable domain (remainder filled in from reference TRBV2 and TRBJ2-3): EPEVTQTPSHQVTQMGQEVILRCVPISNHLYFYWYRQILGQKVEFLVSFYNNEISEKSEIFDDQFSVERPDGSNFTLKIRSTKLEDSAMYFCASTAQYFGPGTRLTVL.

The chain uses TRBV6-4 and TRBJ2-2; TRBD1 aligns across 9 bases. V lost 3 bases, J lost 4 bases, and 0 bases stayed unmatched. The CDR3 length is 14 residues. Per the germline V gene, CDR1 is MRHNA and CDR2 is SNTAGT. In nucleotides, the CDR3 is TGTGCCAGCAGTGAACAGGGGGCCACCGGGGAGCTGTTTTTT. This codes for CASSEQGATGELFF.

In its sample, this clonotype was seen many times. V gene TRBV30 combines with J gene TRBJ2-3; 7 bases agree with TRBD2. The CDR3 extends over 14 amino acids. J gave up 2 bases and V 4 bases, and 6 bases lay outside the gene matches. Germline values: CDR1 GTSNPN, CDR2 SVGIG (reference sequence). DNA for the CDR3: TGTGCCTGGACATCCGGGACTAACACAGATACGCAGTATTTT. This gives the protein CAWTSGTNTDTQYF. Full variable domain (outside the CDR3, taken from reference TRBV30 and TRBJ2-3): SQTIHQWPATLVQPVGSPLSLECTVEGTSNPNLYWYRQAAGRGLQLLFYSVGIGQISSEVPQNLSASRPQDRQFILSSKKLLLSDSGFYLCAWTSGTNTDTQYFGPGTRLTVL.

This clonotype was counted at least ten times. This chain uses TRBV28 with TRBJ2-7; 8 positions agree with TRBD1. The V and J ends lost 6 bases and 4 bases, in that order; junction bases with no gene match: 14. CDR3 size: 16 residues. The V gene's germline CDR1 is MDHEN and CDR2 SYDVKM. The chain's CDR3 is CASRELGQGREYEQYF. The CDR3 DNA is TGTGCCAGCAGGGAACTAGGACAGGGAAGGGAATACGAGCAGTACTTC.

The chain joins TRBV12-5 to TRBJ2-3; D is possibly TRBD2 (6 bases). Germline V lookup: CDR1 LGHNT, CDR2 FRNRAP. CDR3 length: 14 amino acids. Deletions cut 6 bases from V and 0 bases from J, with 10 bases between. The CDR3 region is CASGLGTSTDTQYF. CDR3 nucleotides: TGTGCTAGTGGCCTCGGGACTAGCACAGATACGCAGTATTTT.

This clonotype was counted at least ten times. The chain links TRBV28 to TRBJ2-7, with D possibly being TRBD2 (5 bases). The germline CDR1 and CDR2 sequences are MDHEN and SYDVKM. The V end was cut by 6 bases, the J end by 3 bases, with 18 bases between. The CDR3 runs to 15 residues. This CDR3 reads CASSTLGGRVYEQYF. CDR3 in DNA: TGTGCCAGCAGCACCCTTGGTGGGCGGGTCTACGAGCAGTACTTC.

This clonotype has only a few counts. The rearrangement links TRBV9 to TRBJ1-1; 9 bases align to TRBD1. Trimming removed 3 bases from V and 6 bases from J; junction bases left unmatched: 9. Germline CDR1 and CDR2: SGDLS and YYNGEE. This CDR3 spans 15 amino acids. In nucleotides, the CDR3 is TGTGCCAGCAGCGCCTCCGGGACAGGGTACCCTGAAGCTTTCTTT. This translates into CASSASGTGYPEAFF.

This clonotype was picked up many times. The chain combines TRBV6-1 with TRBJ2-5, with a tentative D call TRBD2 (5 bases). CDR3 length equals 11 residues. CDR1 and CDR2 (germline): MNHNS, SASEGT. Trimming cost V 5 bases and J 14 bases, with 15 bases left between them. The CDR3, as DNA: TGTGCCAGCAGTCCTCGGGGAGAGGTTTACTTC. It specifies CASSPRGEVYF.

Comments on this clonotype: Since no conserved phenylalanine or tryptophan closes the CDR3, a read error is the likely cause. The chain couples TRBV4-3 to TRBJ1-2; D unclear. The germline V gene encodes CDR1 LGHNA and CDR2 YSLEER. This CDR3 has 13 amino acids. Trimming removed 4 bases at V and 5 bases at J, with 11 bases between. CDR3 sequence reads: CASSPGRLYGYTL. The DNA of the CDR3 is TGCGCCAGCAGCCCCGGCCGTCTTTATGGCTACACCCTC.

This clonotype was seen ten or more times. The chain employs TRBV7-2 and TRBJ1-4; 7 positions agree with TRBD1. Trimming cost V 5 bases and J 12 bases; bases outside gene matches: 3. Germline V CDR1 and CDR2: SGHTA, FQGNSA. The CDR3 consists of 11 residues. CDR3 in DNA: TGTGCCAGCAGCCCCGACAGGGAACTGTTTTTT. Protein sequence: CASSPDRELFF. Full variable domain (remainder filled in from reference TRBV7-2 and TRBJ1-4): GAGVSQSPSNKVTEKGKDVELRCDPISGHTALYWYRQSLGQGLEFLIYFQGNSAPDKSGLPSDRFSAERTGGSVSTLTIQRTQQEDSAVYLCASSPDRELFFGSGTQLSVL.

The chain links TRBV11-2 to TRBJ2-1, with D possibly TRBD2 on 7 matching bases. This CDR3 spans 18 amino acids. V shed 2 bases and J shed 10 bases, with 27 bases lying between them. Germline V gene data show CDR1 as SGHAT and CDR2 as FQNNGV. CDR3 sequence: CASSLYSARWGGPREQFF. As DNA, the CDR3 is TGTGCCAGCAGCTTATATTCCGCCCGGTGGGGGGGGCCTAGGGAGCAGTTCTTC.